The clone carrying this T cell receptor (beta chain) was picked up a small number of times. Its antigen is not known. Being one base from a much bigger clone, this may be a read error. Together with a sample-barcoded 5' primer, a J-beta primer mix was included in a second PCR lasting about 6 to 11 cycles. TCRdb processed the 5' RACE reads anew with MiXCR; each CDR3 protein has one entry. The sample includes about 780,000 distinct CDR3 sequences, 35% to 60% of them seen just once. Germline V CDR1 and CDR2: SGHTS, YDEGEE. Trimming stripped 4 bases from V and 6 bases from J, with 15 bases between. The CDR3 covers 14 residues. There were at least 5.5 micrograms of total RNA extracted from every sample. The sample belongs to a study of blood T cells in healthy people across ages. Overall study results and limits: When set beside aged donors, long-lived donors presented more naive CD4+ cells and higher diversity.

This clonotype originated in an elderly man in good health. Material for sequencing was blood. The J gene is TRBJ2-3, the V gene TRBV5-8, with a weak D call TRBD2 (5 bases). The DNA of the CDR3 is TGTGCCAGCAGCGCTGGACTGGCATTGGATACGCAGTATTTT. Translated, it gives CASSAGLALDTQYF. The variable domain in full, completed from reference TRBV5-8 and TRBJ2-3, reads EAGVTQSPTHLIKTRGQQATLRCSPISGHTSVYWYQQALGLGLQFLLWYDEGEERNRGNFPPRFSGRQFPNYSSELNVNALELEDSALYLCASSAGLALDTQYFGPGTRLTVL.